The 27 T cell receptor beta chains given below trace back to one sample, sequenced in a study of CD4 T cells in relation to SARS-CoV-2 and coronaviruses. The unexposed donors gave CD4+ T cells in about 2011-2019, prior to COVID-19. Assay used: immunoSEQ multiplex PCR; TCRdb lists only in-frame clones, some missing. The repertoire includes around 65,000 clones, 75% to 90% of them detected once, and 1.5% to 2% sits in the top ten. Sequencing was carried out using memory CD4+ T cells from PBMCs. The receptor source for this set is a human donor in good health.

The chain employs TRBV11-3 and TRBJ2-3; 8 bases line up with TRBD2. This CDR3 has 14 residues. V shed 5 bases and J 5 bases; nucleotides not matched to a gene: 6. Germline V gene sequence: CDR1 SGHNT, CDR2 YENEEA. The CDR3 DNA follows: TGTGCCAGCAGCGGTCGGGGGGGGGTAGATACGCAGTATTTT. Encoded protein: CASSGRGGVDTQYF. Full variable domain (remainder filled in from reference TRBV11-3 and TRBJ2-3): EAGVVQSPRYKIIEKKQPVAFWCNPISGHNTLYWYLQNLGQGPELLIRYENEEAVDDSQLPKDRFSAERLKGVDSTLKIQPAELGDSAVYLCASSGRGGVDTQYFGPGTRLTVL.

For the CDR3, the DNA is TGTGCCAGCAGTAGCGGGAGTCTCGACGAGCAGTTCTTC. Its protein product is CASSSGSLDEQFF. This rearrangement joins TRBV28 to TRBJ2-1; TRBD2 matches 8 bases. The CDR3 sequence is 13 residues long. The germline V gene has CDR1 MDHEN and CDR2 SYDVKM. Trimming took 5 bases from V and 10 from J; bases not matched to a gene: 7.

The V call is TRBV2, the J call TRBJ1-1, with 7 bases aligning to TRBD1. Per the germline V gene, CDR1 is SNHLY and CDR2 is FYNNEI. This CDR3 has 15 amino acids. V gave up 0 bases and J gave up 1 base; unmatched junction bases: 2. The CDR3: CASSEAHRGNTEAFF. CDR3 bases: TGTGCCAGCAGTGAAGCCCACAGGGGGAACACTGAAGCTTTCTTT.

The chain uses TRBV3-1 (or the pseudogene TRBV3-2) and TRBJ2-5; D unresolved. CDR1 and CDR2 from the germline V gene are LGHDT and YNNKEL (reference sequence). The CDR3 has 13 residues. Between the trimmed V and J ends, which lost 3 bases and 4 bases, there was a span of 9 bases. The CDR3 DNA sequence: TGTGCCAGCAGCCACGGCCCGGGAGAGACCCAGTACTTC. Its protein product is CASSHGPGETQYF.

The genes are TRBV7-9 and TRBJ2-2; D is undetermined. This CDR3 spans 14 amino acids. CDR1 and CDR2 from the germline V gene are SEHNR and FQNEAQ (reference sequence). The ends were cut back, 4 bases at V and 2 bases at J, with 8 bases in the middle. The CDR3 coding sequence is TGTGCCAGCAGCTACCGGGCTAACACCGGGGAGCTGTTTTTT. Translating gives CASSYRANTGELFF.

The chain carries TRBV25-1 and TRBJ2-5; possibly TRBD1 for D (6 bases). The CDR3 contains 14 residues. In germline, CDR1 is MGHDK, CDR2 SYGVNS. Trimming removed 2 bases at V and 5 bases at J, with 12 bases between. CDR3 sequence reads: CASSELSQGETQYF. DNA for the CDR3: TGTGCCAGCAGTGAACTTAGCCAGGGGGAGACCCAGTACTTC.

The rearrangement joins TRBV6-5 to TRBJ1-1; D might be TRBD1 (6 bases). Trimming cost V 5 bases and J 5 bases, with 15 bases left between them. Germline V CDR1 and CDR2: MNHEY, SVGAGI. The CDR3 extends over 14 amino acids. The CDR3 sequence is CASSTGAGRTEAFF. As DNA, the CDR3 is TGTGCCAGCAGTACGGGGGCGGGGAGAACTGAAGCTTTCTTT.

The CDR3 loop reads CAIRHDRGNQPQHF. Here the CDR3 DNA reads TGTGCCATCAGACATGACAGGGGCAATCAGCCCCAGCATTTT. V and J are TRBV10-3 and TRBJ1-5, with 7 bases fitting TRBD1. Germline V gives CDR1 ENHRY, CDR2 SYGVKD. This CDR3 region has 14 residues. J lost 2 bases, V lost 6 bases, and 4 bases had no gene match.

The chain employs TRBV5-5 and TRBJ1-6; TRBD1 matches at 8 bases. V gave up 3 bases and J gave up 4 bases; unmatched junction bases: 6. The CDR3 covers 16 residues. Germline V gene sequence: CDR1 SGHKS, CDR2 YYEKEE (reference sequence). CDR3 protein: CASSSKGTGYNSPLHF. CDR3 DNA sequence: TGTGCCAGCAGCTCGAAAGGGACAGGTTATAATTCACCCCTCCACTTT.

This chain connects TRBV7-3 to TRBJ2-1; no reliable D call. The germline gives CDR1 SGHTA, CDR2 FQGTGA. V was pared by 2 bases and J by 2 bases, with 10 bases between. The CDR3 totals 15 residues. The CDR3 sequence: CASSLRGEPYNEQFF. The CDR3 DNA reads TGTGCCAGCAGCTTACGAGGAGAGCCCTACAATGAGCAGTTCTTC.

V usage is TRBV28 and J usage is TRBJ1-5, with 7 bases lining up with TRBD1. Germline CDR1 is MDHEN and CDR2 is SYDVKM. Losses at the gene ends were 5 bases for V and 4 bases for J; bases not matched to a gene: 8. The CDR3 covers 15 residues. The CDR3 protein is CASSTTGVGNQPQHF. In DNA, the CDR3 is TGTGCCAGCAGTACAACAGGGGTCGGTAATCAGCCCCAGCATTTT.

The chain joins TRBV29-1 to TRBJ1-2; tentative D call: TRBD1 (6 bases). This CDR3 is 12 amino acids long. The germline CDR1 and CDR2 sequences are SQVTM and ANQGSEA. The ends were cut back, 5 bases at V and 7 bases at J, with 14 bases in the middle. DNA for the CDR3: TGCAGCGTTTCGCAGGGGAACACTGGCTACACCTTC. It translates to CSVSQGNTGYTF.

The chain recombines TRBV28 with TRBJ1-1; 9 nucleotides align to TRBD1. J gave up 3 bases and V 7 bases, and 6 bases lay outside the gene matches. The V gene's germline CDR1 is MDHEN and CDR2 SYDVKM. This CDR3 has 14 amino acids. The chain's CDR3 is CASIIQGADTEAFF. CDR3 in DNA: TGTGCCAGCATCATACAGGGGGCTGACACTGAAGCTTTCTTT.

The chain combines TRBV4-3 with TRBJ2-3, with 10 bases aligning to TRBD2. V shed 2 bases, J shed 6 bases, and the junction held 8 bases outside the gene matches. The germline V gene encodes CDR1 LGHNA and CDR2 YSLEER. This CDR3 is 16 amino acids long. CDR3 in amino acids: CASSQIAGGLVDTQYF. CDR3 nucleotides: TGCGCCAGCAGCCAAATAGCGGGGGGCCTGGTGGATACGCAGTATTTT.

The chain uses TRBV3-1 (or the pseudogene TRBV3-2) and TRBJ2-1; 9 nucleotides match TRBD1. Trimming at V came to 2 bases and at J to 5 bases, leaving 4 bases not matched to a gene. This CDR3 region has 15 residues. Germline lookup yields CDR1 LGHDT and CDR2 YNNKEL (reference sequence). For the CDR3, the DNA is TGTGCCAGCAGCCAAACGGGACAGGGTCACAATGAGCAGTTCTTC. Protein: CASSQTGQGHNEQFF.

The genes are TRBV6-4 and TRBJ2-1, with 14 bases fitting TRBD2. Germline V gives CDR1 MRHNA, CDR2 SNTAGT. Trimming removed 6 bases from V and 1 base from J; junction bases left unmatched: 2. This CDR3 spans 16 amino acids. Written as DNA, the CDR3 is TGTGCCAGCAGCCGGACTAGCGGGAGGTCCTACAATGAGCAGTTCTTC. This translates into CASSRTSGRSYNEQFF.

The J gene is TRBJ1-2, the V gene TRBV3-1 (or the pseudogene TRBV3-2), with D unresolved. V dropped 4 bases and J dropped 7 bases, with 13 bases sitting between them. Germline assignment: CDR1 LGHDT and CDR2 YNNKEL (reference sequence). This CDR3 spans 13 amino acids. In DNA, the CDR3 is TGTGCCAGCAGCCCTACTAGGGTGGCTGGCTACACCTTC. Translating it yields CASSPTRVAGYTF.

The chain employs TRBV5-6 and TRBJ1-2; D gene uncertain. The germline V gene has CDR1 SGHDT and CDR2 YYEEEE. Trimming shortened V by 1 base and J by 5 bases, and 9 bases separated the two germline ends. This CDR3 has 13 amino acids. The CDR3 DNA is TGTGCCAGCAGCTTGCCGACACGTTATGGCTACACCTTC. Residues: CASSLPTRYGYTF.

The chain recombines TRBV18 with TRBJ1-2, with D perhaps TRBD1 (5 bases). Germline CDR1 and CDR2: KGHSH and LQKENI. The ends were cut back, 3 bases at V and 5 bases at J, with 16 bases in the middle. CDR3 length equals 15 residues. CDR3 sequence: CASSPARGGGYGYTF. The CDR3, as DNA: TGTGCCAGCTCACCGGCTCGTGGGGGTGGTTATGGCTACACCTTC.

This clone was recorded a few times. This chain connects TRBV27 to TRBJ1-2; D call uncertain. The CDR3 spans 14 residues. V dropped 4 bases and J dropped 4 bases, with 13 bases sitting between them. Germline-derived CDR1 and CDR2 are MNHEY and SMNVEV (reference sequence). The CDR3 DNA reads as TGTGCCAGCAGTTGGGGAGCGGCAAGCTATGGCTACACCTTC. Amino acids: CASSWGAASYGYTF.

The rearrangement links TRBV3-1 (or the pseudogene TRBV3-2) to TRBJ1-4, with no clear D. There are 12 residues in the CDR3. Germline V gene data show CDR1 as LGHDT and CDR2 as YNNKEL (reference sequence). The ends were cut back, 1 base at V and 8 bases at J, with 5 bases in the middle. The CDR3 DNA is TGTGCCAGCAGCCAAGGCAACGAAAAACTGTTTTTT. Translating gives CASSQGNEKLFF.

CDR3 protein: CASGTSGVSQETQYF. The CDR3 bases are TGCGCCAGCGGGACTAGCGGGGTTTCACAAGAGACCCAGTACTTC. The chain carries TRBV4-3 and TRBJ2-5, with 13 positions matching TRBD2. The CDR3 length is 15 residues. J gave up 2 bases and V 8 bases, and 5 bases lay outside the gene matches. The V gene's germline CDR1 is LGHNA and CDR2 YSLEER.

The chain employs TRBV10-3 and TRBJ2-3, with TRBD2 identical over 9 bases. This CDR3 contains 15 residues. The germline CDR1 and CDR2 sequences are ENHRY and SYGVKD. Trimming cost V 10 bases and J 6 bases; bases outside gene matches: 14. The CDR3 DNA reads as TGTGCCACCCTCGTGGGTAGCGGGGGTGGCGATACGCAGTATTTT. Protein product: CATLVGSGGGDTQYF.

This clone was detected only once. The genes are TRBV11-1 and TRBJ1-1, with 7 nucleotides matching TRBD1. The trim removed 5 bases at V and 4 bases at J, leaving 10 bases unmatched. CDR1 and CDR2 from the germline V gene are SGHAT and FQDESV (reference sequence). CDR3 size: 15 residues. CDR3 DNA sequence: TGTGCCAGCAGCCCCCTAAGAGGGGGCGGCACTGAAGCTTTCTTT. It encodes CASSPLRGGGTEAFF.

The rearrangement links TRBV19 to TRBJ1-2, with D perhaps matching TRBD1 (5 bases). The CDR3 contains 13 residues. Germline lookup yields CDR1 LNHDA and CDR2 SQIVND (reference sequence). Trimming took off 10 bases at V and 3 bases at J, with 15 bases between the two ends. The CDR3 protein is CATQRGLDYGYTF. The CDR3 DNA reads TGTGCCACCCAAAGGGGCCTAGACTATGGCTACACCTTC.

V gene TRBV5-6 combines with J gene TRBJ1-2; D gene ambiguous. The CDR3 covers 14 residues. Germline CDR1 reads SGHDT; CDR2 reads YYEEEE. The V gene lost 0 bases and the J gene lost 2 bases, with 8 bases spanning the gap. The CDR3 loop reads CASSLANLNYGYTF. DNA of the CDR3: TGTGCCAGCAGCTTGGCCAACCTCAACTATGGCTACACCTTC.

This clone was detected only a few times. V usage is TRBV19 and J usage is TRBJ1-1, with 8 bases that match TRBD1. J lost 0 bases, V lost 4 bases, and 1 base had no gene match. The CDR3 length is 14 residues. Germline CDR1 reads LNHDA; CDR2 reads SQIVND (reference sequence). This CDR3 is CASSRQGMNTEAFF. Written as DNA, the CDR3 is TGTGCCAGTAGTAGACAGGGGATGAACACTGAAGCTTTCTTT.